This paragraph reports one TCR beta chain. Which antigen it targets is not known. No base quality information exists; no much larger clone differs at one position. The germline V gene encodes CDR1 SGHDN and CDR2 FVKESK. Measured from the cysteine to the phenylalanine, the CDR3 is 13 residues long. Kept here is only the CDR3 DNA, which spans 39 bases and is read in frame from base 1. V sheds 4 bases and J sheds 4 bases, leaving 10 bases between their ends. This record comes from a study of technical replicates of blood from a few donors (TCRdb year 2017). Library prep was done by the immunoSEQ multiplex PCR assay. Not all clones reach the TCRdb copy of this immuneACCESS table, which keeps in-frame sequences only. Checked studies attribute under half of the gap to unresolved V genes and leave the rest unexplained. This sample has roughly 97,000 clones in its table, and roughly 96% of those were observed once. Approximately 0.38% of the sample rests with the top ten.

Material for sequencing was T cells isolated from PBMCs. This sequence was found in a human donor in good health. Here the chain combines TRBV14 and TRBJ2-5, with TRBD2 tentatively as D gene (6 bases match). The sequenced DNA is TGTGCCAGCAGCCCAGGAGCGGGAGAGACCCAGTACTTC. This gives the protein CASSPGAGETQYF. The variable domain in full, with residues beyond the CDR3 obtained from the reference TRBV14 and TRBJ2-5 genes, is EAGVTQFPSHSVIEKGQTVTLRCDPISGHDNLYWYRRVMGKEIKFLLHFVKESKQDESGMPNNRFLAERTGGTYSTLKVQPAELEDSGVYFCASSPGAGETQYFGPGTRLLVL.